One sample yielded the 11 T cell receptor beta chains listed below, sequenced in a study of cytotoxic CD8 clonotypes in ibrutinib-treated CLL. Generated by immunoSEQ multiplex PCR, the TCRdb table keeps only in-frame clones and is missing some. The sample has fewer than 45,000 clones; roughly 45% are singletons. Here the sequenced sample was PBMCs, taken before ibrutinib treatment. The receptor source for this set is a human donor with chronic lymphocytic leukemia.

The chain carries TRBV9 and TRBJ2-3; possible D gene TRBD1, 6 bases. CDR1 SGDLS and CDR2 YYNGEE come from the germline V gene. The CDR3 length is 16 residues. V was cut by 3 bases and J by 1 base, with 15 bases left in between. CDR3 loop: CASSAVGPGGTDTQYF. CDR3 DNA sequence: TGTGCCAGCAGCGCCGTGGGGCCAGGGGGCACAGATACGCAGTATTTT.

J is TRBJ1-1 and V is TRBV15; 7 nucleotides match TRBD1. CDR3 size: 15 residues. The trim removed 0 bases at V and 4 bases at J, leaving 5 bases unmatched. Looked up from germline, CDR1 is LNHNV and CDR2 is YYDKDF (reference sequence). The CDR3 region has the DNA TGTGCCACCAGCAGAGAAACAGGGGCGGGCACTGAAGCTTTCTTT. Translation: CATSRETGAGTEAFF.

The V gene is TRBV18, the J gene TRBJ1-4; 9 bases align to TRBD1. The V gene's germline CDR1 is KGHSH and CDR2 LQKENI. This CDR3 has 15 amino acids. J was trimmed by 8 bases and V by 3 bases; bases with no gene match: 7. CDR3 sequence (DNA): TGTGCCAGCTCACCCCTCGGGACAGGGAGAGAAAAACTGTTTTTT. This translates into CASSPLGTGREKLFF.

This clone has more than one count but fewer than ten. The gene calls are TRBV6-6 and TRBJ2-2; TRBD1 aligns across 8 bases. V shed 2 bases and J 8 bases; nucleotides not matched to a gene: 4. From germline, CDR1 is MNHNY and CDR2 SVGAGI (reference sequence). The CDR3 is made up of 14 amino acids. The CDR3 DNA reads as TGTGCCAGCAGTTACGCCGACAGGGGTGGGGAGCTGTTTTTT. This gives the protein CASSYADRGGELFF.

The chain recombines TRBV5-1 with TRBJ2-1, with 7 bases matching TRBD1. This CDR3 is built from 15 residues. J lost 5 bases, V lost 0 bases, and 5 bases had no gene match. The germline CDR1 and CDR2 sequences are SGHRS and YFSETQ. The CDR3, as DNA: TGCGCCAGCAGCTTGGTGGGACAGTTCAACAATGAGCAGTTCTTC. This gives the protein CASSLVGQFNNEQFF.

The chain combines TRBV21-1 with TRBJ1-5; the D call of TRBD1 is as the table states it, not checked on the DNA. TRBV21-1 is a pseudogene locus. CDR3 size: 12 residues. The CDR3 loop reads CASSQSDQPQHF. DNA for the CDR3: TGTGCCAGCAGCCAATCAGATCAGCCCCAGCATTTT.

The sample holds a few counts of this clone. The V gene is TRBV10-1, the J gene TRBJ1-2, with a tentative D call TRBD1 (6 bases). Trimming shortened V by 2 bases and J by 6 bases, and 22 bases separated the two germline ends. Germline CDR1 and CDR2: WNHNN and SYGVQD (reference sequence). CDR3 size: 17 residues. The CDR3 DNA is TGCGCCAGCAGTGAGGGAAGGGGGGGCAGGCCGGTAAATGGCTACACCTTC. It translates to CASSEGRGGRPVNGYTF.

The V gene is TRBV5-1, the J gene TRBJ2-5; 8 nucleotides agree with TRBD2. CDR3 size: 15 residues. CDR1 and CDR2 (germline): SGHRS, YFSETQ. With V trimmed by 4 bases and J by 5 bases, 10 bases remained unmatched. CDR3 loop: CASSGGTSSVETQYF. Here the CDR3 DNA reads TGCGCCAGCAGCGGGGGGACTAGTTCAGTGGAGACCCAGTACTTC.

The rearrangement joins TRBV6-1 to TRBJ1-1; D may be TRBD1 (6 bases). The CDR3 has 15 amino acids. CDR1 and CDR2 from the germline V gene are MNHNS and SASEGT. Trimming took 2 bases from V and 6 from J, leaving 16 bases between them. The CDR3: CASSEQRGAGAEAFF. The CDR3 nucleotides are TGTGCCAGCAGTGAACAACGTGGGGCAGGGGCTGAAGCTTTCTTT.

The genes are TRBV27 and TRBJ2-2; no firm D call. CDR1 and CDR2 (germline): MNHEY, SMNVEV (reference sequence). CDR3 size: 12 residues. V was clipped by 3 bases and J by 3 bases, with 2 bases between them. The CDR3 sequence is CASSLYTGELFF. Written as DNA, the CDR3 is TGTGCCAGCAGTTTGTACACCGGGGAGCTGTTTTTT.

The chain links TRBV21-1 to TRBJ1-4; no check of the table's D call, TRBD1, against the DNA was made. TRBV21-1 is a pseudogene segment. This CDR3 spans 15 amino acids. The CDR3 spells CASSNSDTFNEKLFF. For the CDR3, the DNA is TGTGCCAGCAGCAATTCGGACACCTTTAATGAAAAACTGTTTTTT.